Below are 4 T cell receptor beta chains sequenced from a single sample in a study of T-cell memory formation after mild COVID-19. TCRdb fed the 5' RACE reads into MiXCR, producing one record per CDR3 protein. Here the sample spans a few hundred thousand distinct CDR3 sequences, around 25% being singletons. Sample: PBMCs or a T cell subset sorted from them (not recorded which). The receptors stem from an adult woman who had mild COVID-19 (a few samples of this study predate the infection). Cell type and time point are not known.

The sample holds many counts of this clonotype. V is TRBV7-9 and J is TRBJ1-1, with 8 bases aligning to TRBD1. CDR1 and CDR2 from the germline V gene are SEHNR and FQNEAQ (reference sequence). With 5 bases clipped from V and 6 bases from J, the junction kept 8 bases outside the gene matches. This CDR3 has 14 residues. DNA of the CDR3: TGTGCCAGCAGCCTTAGTGGGGGACAGGCTGAAGCTTTCTTT. Protein product: CASSLSGGQAEAFF.

This clonotype has more than one count but fewer than ten. This chain links TRBV4-3 with TRBJ2-1, with D possibly TRBD2 on 6 matching bases. CDR1 is LGHNA and CDR2 is YSLEER in the germline V gene. CDR3 length equals 15 residues. V was clipped by 5 bases and J by 0 bases, with 11 bases between them. The CDR3 region has the DNA TGCGCCAGCAGCTCGGGACTGAACTCCTACAATGAGCAGTTCTTC. Its protein product is CASSSGLNSYNEQFF.

The CDR3: CAWNGAAPQYF. The CDR3 DNA sequence: TGTGCCTGGAACGGAGCGGCGCCGCAGTACTTC. V gene TRBV30 combines with J gene TRBJ2-7; D possibly corresponds to TRBD2 (5 bases). V lost 4 bases and J lost 9, with 13 bases in between. The germline gives CDR1 GTSNPN, CDR2 SVGIG (reference sequence). This CDR3 is 11 amino acids long. Combining the CDR3 with reference TRBV30 and TRBJ2-7 gives the whole variable domain SQTIHQWPATLVQPVGSPLSLECTVEGTSNPNLYWYRQAAGRGLQLLFYSVGIGQISSEVPQNLSASRPQDRQFILSSKKLLLSDSGFYLCAWNGAAPQYFGPGTRLTVT.

The sample holds a few counts of this clonotype. V usage is TRBV5-1 and J usage is TRBJ2-7; TRBD2 aligns across 7 bases. The length of the CDR3 is 17 residues. Germline V gene sequence: CDR1 SGHRS, CDR2 YFSETQ. The V and J ends lost 3 bases and 0 bases, in that order; junction bases with no gene match: 12. The CDR3 reads CASSWAGVGVGSYEQYF. CDR3 nucleotide sequence: TGCGCCAGCAGCTGGGCGGGGGTTGGTGTCGGCTCCTACGAGCAGTACTTC.